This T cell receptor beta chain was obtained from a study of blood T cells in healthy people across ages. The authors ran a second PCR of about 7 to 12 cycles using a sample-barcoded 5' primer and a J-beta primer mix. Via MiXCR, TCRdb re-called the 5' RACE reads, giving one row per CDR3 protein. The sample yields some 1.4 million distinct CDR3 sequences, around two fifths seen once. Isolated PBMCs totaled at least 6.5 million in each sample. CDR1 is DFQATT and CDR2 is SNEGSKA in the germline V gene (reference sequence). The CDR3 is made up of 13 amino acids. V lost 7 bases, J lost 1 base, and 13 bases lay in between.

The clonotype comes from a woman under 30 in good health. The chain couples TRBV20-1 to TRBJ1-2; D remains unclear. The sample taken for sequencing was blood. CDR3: CSVVELGNYGYTF. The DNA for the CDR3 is TGCAGTGTCGTAGAACTGGGTAACTATGGCTACACCTTC.